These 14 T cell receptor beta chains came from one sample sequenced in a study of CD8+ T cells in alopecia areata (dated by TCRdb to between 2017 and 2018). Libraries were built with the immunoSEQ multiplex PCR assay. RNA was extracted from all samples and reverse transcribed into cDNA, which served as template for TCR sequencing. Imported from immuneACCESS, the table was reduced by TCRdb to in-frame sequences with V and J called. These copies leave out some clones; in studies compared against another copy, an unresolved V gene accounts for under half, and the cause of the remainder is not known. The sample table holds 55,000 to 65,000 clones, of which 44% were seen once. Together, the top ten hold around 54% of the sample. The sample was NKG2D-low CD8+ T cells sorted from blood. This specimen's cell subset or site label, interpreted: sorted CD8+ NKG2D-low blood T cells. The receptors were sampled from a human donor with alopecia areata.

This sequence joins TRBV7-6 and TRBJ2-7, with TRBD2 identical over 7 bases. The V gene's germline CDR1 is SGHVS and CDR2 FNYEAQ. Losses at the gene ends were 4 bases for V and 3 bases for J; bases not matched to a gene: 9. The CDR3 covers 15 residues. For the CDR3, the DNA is TGTGCCAGCAGCTCCAGCGGGGCGGGCATCTACGAGCAGTACTTC. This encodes CASSSSGAGIYEQYF.

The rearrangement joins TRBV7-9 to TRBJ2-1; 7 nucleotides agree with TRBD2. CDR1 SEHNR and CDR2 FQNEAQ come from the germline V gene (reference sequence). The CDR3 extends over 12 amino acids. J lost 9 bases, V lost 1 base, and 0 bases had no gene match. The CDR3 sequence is CASSLGLAEQFF. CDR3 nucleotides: TGTGCCAGCAGCTTAGGACTAGCTGAGCAGTTCTTC.

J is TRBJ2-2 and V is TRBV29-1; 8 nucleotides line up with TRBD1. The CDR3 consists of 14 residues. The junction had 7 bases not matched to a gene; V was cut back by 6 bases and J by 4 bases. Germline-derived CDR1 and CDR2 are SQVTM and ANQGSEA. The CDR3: CSVETGAGTGELFF. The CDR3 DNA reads TGCAGCGTGGAGACAGGGGCGGGCACCGGGGAGCTGTTTTTT.

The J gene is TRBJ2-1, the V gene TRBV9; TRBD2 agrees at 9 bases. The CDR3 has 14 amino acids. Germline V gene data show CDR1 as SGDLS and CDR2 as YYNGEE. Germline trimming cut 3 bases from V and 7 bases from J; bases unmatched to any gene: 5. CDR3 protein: CASSAGGGANEQFF. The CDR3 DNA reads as TGTGCCAGCAGCGCCGGCGGGGGGGCGAATGAGCAGTTCTTC.

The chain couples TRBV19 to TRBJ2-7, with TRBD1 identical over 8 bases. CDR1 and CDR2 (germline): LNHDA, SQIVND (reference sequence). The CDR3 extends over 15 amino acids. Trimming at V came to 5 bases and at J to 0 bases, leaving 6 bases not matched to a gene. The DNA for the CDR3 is TGTGCCAGTAGTCCATGGACAGGGTCCTCCTACGAGCAGTACTTC. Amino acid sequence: CASSPWTGSSYEQYF.

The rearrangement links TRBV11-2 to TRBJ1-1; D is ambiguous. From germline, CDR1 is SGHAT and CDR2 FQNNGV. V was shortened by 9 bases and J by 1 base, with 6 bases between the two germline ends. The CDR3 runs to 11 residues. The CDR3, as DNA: TGTGCCAGTTGGGGGAACACTGAAGCTTTCTTT. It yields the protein CASWGNTEAFF.

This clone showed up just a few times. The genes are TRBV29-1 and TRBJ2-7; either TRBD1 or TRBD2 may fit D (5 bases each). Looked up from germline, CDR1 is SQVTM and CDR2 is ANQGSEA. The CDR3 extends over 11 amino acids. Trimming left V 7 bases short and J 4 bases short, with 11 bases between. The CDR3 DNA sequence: TGCAGCGGGGGGACGATATACGAGCAGTACTTC. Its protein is CSGGTIYEQYF.

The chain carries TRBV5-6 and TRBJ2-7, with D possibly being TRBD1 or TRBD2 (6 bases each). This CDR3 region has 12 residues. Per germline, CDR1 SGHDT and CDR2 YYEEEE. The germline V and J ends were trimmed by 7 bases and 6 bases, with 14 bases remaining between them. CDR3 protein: CASGWGAGEQYF. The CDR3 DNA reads TGTGCCAGCGGCTGGGGGGCGGGCGAGCAGTACTTC. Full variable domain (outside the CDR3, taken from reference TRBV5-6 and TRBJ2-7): DAGVTQSPTHLIKTRGQQVTLRCSPKSGHDTVSWYQQALGQGPQFIFQYYEEEERQRGNFPDRFSGHQFPNYSSELNVNALLLGDSALYLCASGWGAGEQYFGPGTRLTVT.

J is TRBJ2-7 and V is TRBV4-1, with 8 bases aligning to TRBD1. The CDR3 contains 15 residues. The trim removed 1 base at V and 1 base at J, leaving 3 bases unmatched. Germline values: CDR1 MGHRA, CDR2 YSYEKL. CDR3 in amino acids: CASSQGWDRSYEQYF. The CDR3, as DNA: TGCGCCAGCAGCCAAGGTTGGGACAGGTCCTACGAGCAGTACTTC.

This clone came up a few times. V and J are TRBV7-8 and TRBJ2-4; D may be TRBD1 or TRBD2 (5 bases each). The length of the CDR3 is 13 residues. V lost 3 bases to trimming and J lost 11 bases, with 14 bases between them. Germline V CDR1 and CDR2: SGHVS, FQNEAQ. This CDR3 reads CASSFEGRMVQYF. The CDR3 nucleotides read TGTGCCAGCAGCTTTGAGGGGAGAATGGTTCAGTACTTC. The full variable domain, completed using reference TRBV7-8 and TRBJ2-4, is GAGVSQSPRYKVAKRGQDVALRCDPISGHVSLFWYQQALGQGPEFLTYFQNEAQLDKSGLPSDRFFAERPEGSVSTLKIQRTQQEDSAVYLCASSFEGRMVQYFGAGTRLSVL.

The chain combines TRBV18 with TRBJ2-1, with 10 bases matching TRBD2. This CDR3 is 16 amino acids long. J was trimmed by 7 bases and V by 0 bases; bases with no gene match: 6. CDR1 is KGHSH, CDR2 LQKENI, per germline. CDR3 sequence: CASSPPPSGGGNEQFF. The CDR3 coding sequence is TGTGCCAGCTCACCACCGCCCAGCGGGGGGGGGAATGAGCAGTTCTTC. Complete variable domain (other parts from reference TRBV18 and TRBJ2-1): NAGVMQNPRHLVRRRGQEARLRCSPMKGHSHVYWYRQLPEEGLKFMVYLQKENIIDESGMPKERFSAEFPKEGPSILRIQQVVRGDSAAYFCASSPPPSGGGNEQFFGPGTRLTVL.

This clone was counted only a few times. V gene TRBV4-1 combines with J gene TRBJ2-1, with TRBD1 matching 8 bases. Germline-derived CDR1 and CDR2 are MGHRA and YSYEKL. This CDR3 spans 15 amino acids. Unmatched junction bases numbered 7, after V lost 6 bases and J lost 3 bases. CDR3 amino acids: CASSSSDRVYNEQFF. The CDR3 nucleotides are TGCGCCAGCAGTTCCTCGGACAGGGTCTACAATGAGCAGTTCTTC.

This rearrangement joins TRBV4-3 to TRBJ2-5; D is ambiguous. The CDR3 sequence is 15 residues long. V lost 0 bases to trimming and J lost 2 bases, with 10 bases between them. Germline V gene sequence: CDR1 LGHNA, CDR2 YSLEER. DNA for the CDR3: TGCGCCAGCAGCCAAGAGTGGCAGATACAAGAGACCCAGTACTTC. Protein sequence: CASSQEWQIQETQYF.

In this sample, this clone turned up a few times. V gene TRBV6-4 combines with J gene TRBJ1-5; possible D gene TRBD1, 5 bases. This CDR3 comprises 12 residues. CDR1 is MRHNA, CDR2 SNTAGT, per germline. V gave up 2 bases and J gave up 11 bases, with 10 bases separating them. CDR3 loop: CASSDPWGAQHF. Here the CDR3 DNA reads TGTGCCAGCAGTGACCCCTGGGGGGCCCAGCATTTT.